Listed below are T cell receptor beta chains from one sample, sequenced in a study of CD8+ T cells in alopecia areata. Here immunoSEQ multiplex PCR was the method, and the copy in TCRdb shows in-frame clones only, minus some. The sample carries under 350,000 clones, 55% to 75% recorded once. The sequences come from CD4+ T cells sorted from blood, collected at week 24, from a patient treated with tofacitinib. The receptors stem from a human donor with alopecia areata. Each CDR3 is given without its conserved first and last residue.

v_call	j_call	cdr3_aa
TRBV9	TRBJ2-1	ASSATTMGEQF
TRBV4-3	TRBJ1-1	ASSQVGSNTEAF
TRBV7-8	TRBJ2-3	ASSASTDTQY
TRBV6-6	TRBJ2-5	ASSYSTLQETQY
TRBV6-1	TRBJ2-7	ASSEPVEQY
TRBV28	TRBJ2-7	ASSSGTGPYEQY
TRBV7-9	TRBJ1-2	ASQETTGPYGYT
TRBV7-9	TRBJ1-1	ASSPHSGEAF
TRBV30	TRBJ1-6	AWSPDRKPLH
TRBV29-1	TRBJ2-3	SVEGGTSSRTDTQY
TRBV30	TRBJ2-1	AWTVAPADNEQF
TRBV15	TRBJ2-1	ATSQDARLQF
TRBV10-3	TRBJ2-3	AISVGTDTQY
TRBV6-1	TRBJ1-1	ASSESGISWRPNTEAF
TRBV19	TRBJ2-5	ASSIQGQSQETQY
TRBV5-6	TRBJ2-5	ASTRGRGFLAETQY
TRBV20-1	TRBJ1-1	SAQAGEAF
TRBV15	TRBJ2-5	ATSTRTGGGQETQY
TRBV11-2	TRBJ2-3	ASSTSSSADTQY
TRBV9	TRBJ1-2	ASSVDNGHRLTGYT
TRBV6-5	TRBJ1-2	ASTRTGYGYT
TRBV27	TRBJ2-4	ARARCPSIQY
TRBV30	TRBJ1-1	AWSRGMNTEAF
TRBV23-1	TRBJ2-7	ASSQRRQTMSLAPGEQY
TRBV9	TRBJ1-3	ASSVQQGRNTIY
TRBV5-1	TRBJ1-2	ASSLTTSTPHGYT
TRBV2	TRBJ2-3	ASTIDRGQWADTQY
TRBV29-1	TRBJ2-2	SVGSLSTGELF
TRBV29-1	TRBJ2-1	SGDDTLQGISEQF
TRBV6-5	TRBJ1-1	ASSVGAGDTEAF
TRBV13	TRBJ1-1	ASSSPREPNTEAF
TRBV5-1	TRBJ2-1	ASSISGGAYNEQF
TRBV29-1	TRBJ2-1	SGLYNEQF
TRBV5-1	TRBJ2-7	ASSREGTSYEQY
TRBV7-2	TRBJ2-7	ASSTRGAYEQY
TRBV14	TRBJ2-3	ASSLGGRTDTQY
TRBV13	TRBJ2-7	ARFDGSSYEQY
TRBV12-5	TRBJ2-1	ASGLRRDEQF
TRBV10-3	TRBJ2-6	AIKQGRDSGANVLT
TRBV30	TRBJ2-4	AWRLPGQGAKNIQY
TRBV29-1	-	SASRRQGYEQY
TRBV4-3	TRBJ2-5	ASSHIFAGTNQETQY
TRBV4-3	TRBJ1-5	ASSPSRTGGEPQH
TRBV29-1	TRBJ2-1	SVEDRAYNEQF
TRBV29-1	TRBJ2-5	SVDRQQETQY
TRBV9	TRBJ1-2	ATLGQGFSLHGYT
TRBV28	TRBJ2-5	ASSPQANGETQY
TRBV28	TRBJ1-2	AWGTGVFGYT
TRBV27	TRBJ2-3	ASTPATRLADGTDTQY
TRBV14	TRBJ2-7	ASSPRTGSSSYEQY
TRBV5-1	TRBJ1-1	ASSLEVGNTEAF
TRBV6-6	TRBJ1-2	AGSTGPNYGYT
TRBV4-1	TRBJ2-1	ASSQDSLAGYNEQF
TRBV2	TRBJ2-7	ASGRDRSVSYEQY
TRBV15	TRBJ1-5	ATSRDPGAGQPQH
TRBV10-2	TRBJ2-7	ASSESSFRVYEQY
TRBV5-4	TRBJ1-4	ASSFEGSGEKLF
TRBV6-4	TRBJ2-2	ASSDSSSGSAGELF
TRBV29-1	TRBJ2-5	SVDVGLHQETQY